One TCR beta chain is described in this entry. Produced via immunoSEQ multiplex PCR; TCRdb's table is partial and in-frame only. This table has about 51,000 clones, almost 90% appearing once. These data originate in a study of control samples from healthy donors and cancer patients. The clonotype comes from a man aged 45-60 years with head and neck cancer. Sequencing was performed on PBMCs.

CDR3 DNA: TGTGCCAGCAGTTTACCCACCGTGGGCGCCTGGGGCTCCTACAATGAGCAGTTCTTC. It is translated as CASSLPTVGAWGSYNEQFF. The chain combines TRBV28 with TRBJ2-1, with D hard to call. V lost 2 bases to trimming and J lost 0 bases, with 20 bases between them. CDR1 is MDHEN, CDR2 SYDVKM, per germline. The CDR3 contains 19 residues.